The 18 T cell receptor beta chains presented below share a single source sample, sequenced in a study of identical twins (dated by TCRdb to 2015 to 2016). Libraries were built with 5' RACE. The reads were generated on an Illumina HiSeq 2000. TCRdb reprocessed the public reads (quality trimming at Q25 with fastp, clone calling with MiXCR) and kept in-frame beta chains. When rows share a CDR3 protein, they turn into one entry using the most common DNA and genes. The sample has 550,000 to 700,000 distinct CDR3 sequences on record, 20% to 25% of them singletons. 4.3% of the sample rests with the top ten. This sample was shared with a second study, whose subject was T cells expressing NK-cell markers.

Sequencing was done on a sample of PBMCs. Receptors were obtained from a young woman in good health.

The chain links TRBV12-3 or TRBV12-4 to TRBJ2-3; either TRBD1 or TRBD2 may fit D (5 bases each). The CDR3 has 15 amino acids. With 3 bases removed from V and 3 bases from J, the gap between germline ends came to 13 bases. DNA for the CDR3: TGTGCCAGCAGTTTCTCCGGGACGATTACAGATACGCAGTATTTT. Its protein product is CASSFSGTITDTQYF.

Ten or more counts support this clonotype. The chain has TRBV20-1 and TRBJ2-5; D could derive from TRBD1 or TRBD2 (5 bases each). V lost 2 bases and J 5 bases, leaving 18 bases between the germline ends. This CDR3 spans 15 amino acids. Germline lookup yields CDR1 DFQATT and CDR2 SNEGSKA (reference sequence). For the CDR3, the DNA is TGCAGTGCTAGAATACAGGTGCCCGGGGAGGAGACCCAGTACTTC. Amino acid sequence: CSARIQVPGEETQYF.

V gene TRBV20-1 combines with J gene TRBJ2-1; D is perhaps TRBD1 or TRBD2 (6 bases each). Trimming removed 0 bases at V and 4 bases at J, with 22 bases between. Germline V CDR1 and CDR2: DFQATT, SNEGSKA (reference sequence). The CDR3 runs to 18 residues. The CDR3, as DNA: TGCAGTGCTAGAGATCTACAGGGAGGAACCCCTTCTTACAATGAGCAGTTCTTC. Amino acid sequence: CSARDLQGGTPSYNEQFF.

This clonotype was detected only a few times. The chain is built from TRBV20-1 and TRBJ2-2; D not certain. In germline, CDR1 is DFQATT, CDR2 SNEGSKA (reference sequence). V dropped 6 bases and J dropped 4 bases, with 18 bases sitting between them. The length of the CDR3 is 15 residues. The CDR3 DNA reads as TGCAGTGCCAAGAGCACGCGACGAAGCACCGGGGAGCTGTTTTTT. Translated: CSAKSTRRSTGELFF.

The chain carries TRBV20-1 and TRBJ2-7; 9 bases are a match to TRBD2. CDR3 length: 15 amino acids. V trimming: 6 bases; J trimming: 2 bases; junction bases outside the gene matches: 11. Germline V lookup: CDR1 DFQATT, CDR2 SNEGSKA (reference sequence). The CDR3 protein is CSARQLTSGPYEQYF. As DNA, the CDR3 is TGCAGTGCAAGACAACTGACTAGCGGACCCTACGAGCAGTACTTC.

This clonotype was counted a few times. The V and J genes are TRBV5-1 and TRBJ2-1, with TRBD2 matching over 7 bases. The CDR3 totals 14 residues. Germline V gives CDR1 SGHRS, CDR2 YFSETQ. V lost 4 bases and J lost 7; bases outside the gene matches: 8. As DNA, the CDR3 is TGCGCCAGCAGCGCCCGGGACTACTCTAATGAGCAGTTCTTC. Protein product: CASSARDYSNEQFF.

This clonotype came up a few times. The chain is built from TRBV20-1 and TRBJ2-1, with 9 bases that match TRBD2. The CDR3 runs to 15 residues. V gave up 4 bases and J gave up 3 bases; unmatched junction bases: 7. Germline V gives CDR1 DFQATT, CDR2 SNEGSKA (reference sequence). The DNA of the CDR3 is TGCAGTGCTACCTCCGTAGCGGGAGACTACAATGAGCAGTTCTTC. As protein: CSATSVAGDYNEQFF.

The chain is built from TRBV5-1 and TRBJ1-2; possibly TRBD1 for D (6 bases). CDR3 length equals 14 residues. Per the germline V gene, CDR1 is SGHRS and CDR2 is YFSETQ. V was trimmed by 5 bases and J by 7 bases, leaving 18 bases between them. CDR3 amino acids: CASSQEGDYSGYTF. The CDR3 DNA reads TGCGCCAGCAGTCAGGAGGGGGATTACTCTGGCTACACCTTC.

At least ten counts were recorded for this clonotype. A junction boundary mismatches the germline segment, possibly from a read error. This chain connects TRBV5-1 to TRBJ2-7; 11 bases line up with TRBD1. The CDR3 has 14 amino acids. Germline CDR1 is SGHRS and CDR2 is YFSETQ. The CDR3 coding sequence is TGTGCCAGCAGCCGGGACAGGGGGACCTACGAGCAGTACTTC. Its translation: CASSRDRGTYEQYF. The full variable domain, with the rest looked up from reference TRBV5-1 and TRBJ2-7, is KAGVTQTPRYLIKTRGQQVTLSCSPISGHRSVSWYQQTPGQGLQFLFEYFSETQRNKGNFPGRFSGRQFSNSRSEMNVSTLELGDSALYLCASSRDRGTYEQYFGPGTRLTVT.

The V gene is TRBV6-1, the J gene TRBJ1-3; D is unclear. Germline values: CDR1 MNHNS, CDR2 SASEGT. Trimming took off 6 bases at V and 7 bases at J, with 16 bases between the two ends. This CDR3 has 14 residues. As DNA, the CDR3 is TGTGCCAGCAGACCCGGACTCTACGGGAACACCATATATTTT. Encoded protein: CASRPGLYGNTIYF.

This clonotype was observed a few times. V is TRBV7-2 and J is TRBJ1-2; a weak D match, TRBD1 (6 bases). The germline V gene has CDR1 SGHTA and CDR2 FQGNSA. Trimming removed 0 bases at V and 9 bases at J, with 11 bases between. There are 13 residues in the CDR3. CDR3 sequence (DNA): TGTGCCAGCAGCTTAGCGTGGCAGGGGAGCTACACCTTC. Its translation: CASSLAWQGSYTF.

This clonotype was counted between two and nine times. V is TRBV20-1 and J is TRBJ2-1; the D is unclear. CDR3 length: 13 amino acids. Germline V gene sequence: CDR1 DFQATT, CDR2 SNEGSKA (reference sequence). V was clipped by 8 bases and J by 0 bases, with 11 bases between them. The CDR3: CSPASSSYNEQFF. In nucleotides, the CDR3 is TGCAGTCCCGCCTCCAGCTCCTACAATGAGCAGTTCTTC.

This sequence joins TRBV7-9 and TRBJ2-1; D is possibly TRBD1 or TRBD2 (5 bases each). V lost 5 bases and J lost 1, with 15 bases in between. The germline CDR1 and CDR2 sequences are SEHNR and FQNEAQ (reference sequence). This CDR3 has 16 amino acids. The CDR3 sequence: CASSRTGTKSYNEQFF. The CDR3 region has the DNA TGTGCCAGCAGCCGAACCGGGACGAAATCCTACAATGAGCAGTTCTTC.

This chain links TRBV9 with TRBJ2-5, with D hard to call. V lost 5 bases, J lost 5 bases, and 19 bases lay in between. The CDR3 is 15 residues long. The germline CDR1 and CDR2 sequences are SGDLS and YYNGEE. Here the CDR3 reads CASSYTASLGETQYF. In nucleotides, the CDR3 is TGTGCCAGCAGTTACACTGCCAGCCTTGGCGAGACCCAGTACTTC. The full variable domain, its missing parts supplied by reference TRBV9 and TRBJ2-5, is DSGVTQTPKHLITATGQRVTLRCSPRSGDLSVYWYQQSLDQGLQFLIQYYNGEERAKGNILERFSAQQFPDLHSELNLSSLELGDSALYFCASSYTASLGETQYFGPGTRLLVL.

The genes are TRBV9 and TRBJ1-3; D may be TRBD1 (5 bases). Germline V gene sequence: CDR1 SGDLS, CDR2 YYNGEE. This CDR3 contains 16 residues. The V and J ends lost 4 bases and 4 bases respectively, with 18 bases between them. In nucleotides, the CDR3 is TGTGCCAGCAGCCTAACGCGGGAGGGGCTAGGAAACACCATATATTTT. Translation: CASSLTREGLGNTIYF.

This clonotype was picked up a small number of times. In DNA, the CDR3 is TGTGCCAGCAGCCAAGAGGGAGGCAAAAACATTCAGTACTTC. This translates into CASSQEGGKNIQYF. This sequence joins TRBV6-1 and TRBJ2-4; a weak D match, TRBD2 (6 bases). Trimming stripped 6 bases from V and 3 bases from J, with 12 bases between. The germline CDR1 and CDR2 sequences are MNHNS and SASEGT. The CDR3 has 14 residues.

The sample holds many counts of this clonotype. This chain links TRBV20-1 with TRBJ2-1, with 12 bases fitting TRBD2. CDR1 DFQATT and CDR2 SNEGSKA come from the germline V gene (reference sequence). V shed 2 bases, J shed 9 bases, and the junction held 5 bases outside the gene matches. The CDR3 runs to 14 residues. The CDR3 nucleotides are TGCAGTGCTAGATCTCTAGCGGGAGGGAGTGAGCAGTTCTTC. Protein: CSARSLAGGSEQFF.

The table lists this clonotype with many counts. CDR3 sequence reads: CSASKSDTQYF. CDR3 DNA: TGCAGTGCTAGTAAATCAGATACGCAGTATTTT. The rearrangement links TRBV20-1 to TRBJ2-3, with D unclear. The CDR3 is 11 residues long. The ends were cut back, 3 bases at V and 4 bases at J, with 5 bases in the middle. Per germline, CDR1 DFQATT and CDR2 SNEGSKA (reference sequence).